The 24 T cell receptor beta chains presented below share a single source sample, sequenced in a study of shared clonotypes between healthy human individuals. Here immunoSEQ multiplex PCR was the method, and the copy in TCRdb shows in-frame clones only, minus some. The sample records over 850,000 clones, around three quarters being singletons. Sequencing was performed on memory CD4+ T cells from PBMCs. Subset noted: CD45RA-negative fraction. The receptor source for this set is a young man in good health. Some clones in this sample may be carry-over from other donors' samples.

This clone turned up a few times. This chain uses TRBV5-5 with TRBJ2-7; no clear D gene. CDR3 length: 17 amino acids. V lost 1 base, J lost 0 bases, and 17 bases lay in between. Germline lookup yields CDR1 SGHKS and CDR2 YYEKEE (reference sequence). CDR3 region: CASSLFLSEHGSYEQYF. The CDR3 region has the DNA TGTGCCAGCAGCTTGTTTCTATCGGAACATGGCTCCTACGAGCAGTACTTC.

This chain uses TRBV6-5 with TRBJ1-2; D call uncertain. This CDR3 comprises 13 residues. V was clipped by 2 bases and J by 4 bases, with 8 bases between them. Germline V CDR1 and CDR2: MNHEY, SVGAGI. The CDR3 DNA reads TGTGCCAGCAGTTACAGGGATTTCTATGGCTACACCTTC. Translation: CASSYRDFYGYTF.

The V gene is TRBV7-2, the J gene TRBJ1-1; TRBD1 matches 10 bases. Germline lookup yields CDR1 SGHTA and CDR2 FQGNSA. The CDR3 has 13 residues. J gave up 11 bases and V 0 bases, and 3 bases lay outside the gene matches. In nucleotides, the CDR3 is TGTGCCAGCAGCTTAGCGGGGGACAGGGGTGCTTTCTTT. Protein product: CASSLAGDRGAFF.

This clone was found a few times. The chain uses TRBV5-4 and TRBJ2-1; D is perhaps TRBD1 (6 bases). V was pared by 4 bases and J by 8 bases, with 19 bases between. Germline CDR1 reads SGHNT; CDR2 reads YYREEE (reference sequence). The CDR3 is 15 residues long. The CDR3 sequence: CASSPQGHLGHEQFF. Written as DNA, the CDR3 is TGTGCCAGCAGCCCCCAGGGACACCTCGGCCATGAGCAGTTCTTC.

The CDR3, as DNA: TGTGCCAGCAGTTTATCAGGGTTCTCGGCGGAGACCCAGTACTTC. Residues: CASSLSGFSAETQYF. The J gene is TRBJ2-5, the V gene TRBV28; D might be TRBD1 (5 bases). Trimming took 1 base from V and 5 from J, leaving 14 bases between them. The CDR3 loop spans 15 amino acids. Germline lookup yields CDR1 MDHEN and CDR2 SYDVKM.

The rearrangement links TRBV4-1 to TRBJ2-1, with 9 bases identical to TRBD2. Losses at the gene ends were 2 bases for V and 5 bases for J; bases not matched to a gene: 4. There are 15 residues in the CDR3. Germline-derived CDR1 and CDR2 are MGHRA and YSYEKL. CDR3 DNA sequence: TGCGCCAGCAGCCAAACGACTAGCGGAAACAATGAGCAGTTCTTC. Amino acid sequence: CASSQTTSGNNEQFF.

The rearrangement links TRBV6-1 to TRBJ1-4, with D maybe TRBD1 (6 bases). The germline gives CDR1 MNHNS, CDR2 SASEGT. Trimming took off 0 bases at V and 8 bases at J, with 13 bases between the two ends. The CDR3 extends over 15 amino acids. The CDR3 sequence is CASSEARGGGEKLFF. CDR3 bases: TGTGCCAGCAGTGAAGCAAGGGGGGGCGGCGAAAAACTGTTTTTT.

The rearrangement uses TRBV5-1 and TRBJ2-1, with 11 bases fitting TRBD2. From germline, CDR1 is SGHRS and CDR2 YFSETQ. The CDR3 spans 16 residues. V trimming: 0 bases; J trimming: 9 bases; junction bases outside the gene matches: 8. CDR3 sequence (DNA): TGCGCCAGCAGCTTGGGGCTAGCGGGAGGAGAGGGTGAGCAGTTCTTC. This translates into CASSLGLAGGEGEQFF.

Worth noting for this clone: The likely explanation is a read error, given a far larger clone one base away. This chain links TRBV7-9 with TRBJ2-5; no firm D call. The CDR3 extends over 13 amino acids. From germline, CDR1 is SEHNR and CDR2 FQNEAQ (reference sequence). Trimming cost V 5 bases and J 4 bases, with 11 bases left between them. The CDR3 spells CASSPLRAETQYF. The DNA of the CDR3 is TGTGCCAGCAGCCCCCTTAGGGCAGAGACCCAGTACTTC.

The V gene is TRBV5-1, the J gene TRBJ2-2, with 7 positions matching TRBD1. The CDR3 is 15 amino acids. Trimming removed 1 base from V and 6 bases from J; junction bases left unmatched: 6. Germline loops: CDR1 SGHRS, CDR2 YFSETQ. The CDR3 loop reads CASSLSEQGSGELFF. The CDR3 DNA is TGCGCCAGCAGCTTGTCGGAACAGGGGTCCGGGGAGCTGTTTTTT.

Concerning this clone: With only one base between it and a far larger clone, this is likely a read error. J is TRBJ2-1 and V is TRBV4-1, with a tentative D call TRBD2 (7 bases). Germline V CDR1 and CDR2: MGHRA, YSYEKL. Trimming stripped 8 bases from V and 15 bases from J, with 23 bases between. This CDR3 spans 13 amino acids. The CDR3 coding sequence is TGCGCCAGCGGCCTTACCGGGGGGCAGGGCCTGTTCTTC. This translates into CASGLTGGQGLFF.

The genes are TRBV4-1 and TRBJ1-5; D unclear. The germline V and J ends were trimmed by 1 base and 5 bases, with 9 bases remaining between them. This CDR3 has 14 amino acids. The V gene's germline CDR1 is MGHRA and CDR2 YSYEKL. Here the CDR3 DNA reads TGCGCCAGCAGCCAAGGTGGGTTGGATCAGCCCCAGCATTTT. Amino acids: CASSQGGLDQPQHF.

V is TRBV29-1 and J is TRBJ2-7, with 8 bases identical to TRBD2. CDR1 and CDR2 from the germline V gene are SQVTM and ANQGSEA. Germline trimming cut 4 bases from V and 2 bases from J; bases unmatched to any gene: 7. The CDR3 has 14 residues. CDR3 region: CSVGVLADTYEQYF. CDR3 DNA: TGCAGCGTTGGAGTACTAGCGGACACCTACGAGCAGTACTTC.

Notes on this clone: The sample carries other DNA sequences with the same CDR3. This chain connects TRBV7-2 to TRBJ1-4, with 7 bases identical to TRBD1. CDR3 length: 15 amino acids. The junction had 3 bases not matched to a gene; V was cut back by 4 bases and J by 1 base. In germline, CDR1 is SGHTA, CDR2 FQGNSA. In nucleotides, the CDR3 is TGTGCCAGCAGCTCAGGGGGGGAAACTAATGAAAAACTGTTTTTT. This codes for CASSSGGETNEKLFF.

The chain carries TRBV4-3 and TRBJ1-1; possible D gene TRBD1, 5 bases. V was pared by 1 base and J by 6 bases, with 15 bases between. This CDR3 is 15 amino acids long. Germline values: CDR1 LGHNA, CDR2 YSLEER. Here the CDR3 DNA reads TGCGCCAGCAGCCAAGCAGTCCCGGGGGGGGCTGAAGCTTTCTTT. Translating it yields CASSQAVPGGAEAFF.

This chain connects TRBV6-6 to TRBJ2-1; 9 nucleotides align to TRBD1. The germline gives CDR1 MNHNY, CDR2 SVGAGI (reference sequence). The CDR3 consists of 13 residues. After removal of 5 bases from V and 8 bases from J, the junction contained 4 bases not matched to a gene. In DNA form, the CDR3 reads TGTGCCAGCAGTAAGGGACAGGGCTATGAGCAGTTCTTC. Protein product: CASSKGQGYEQFF.

The rearrangement uses TRBV14 and TRBJ2-7, with D hard to call. This CDR3 has 12 amino acids. Trimming took off 1 base at V and 6 bases at J, with 7 bases between the two ends. Germline values: CDR1 SGHDN, CDR2 FVKESK. CDR3 bases: TGTGCCAGCAGCCAAGTATCTTCCGAGCAGTACTTC. This gives the protein CASSQVSSEQYF.

The genes are TRBV28 and TRBJ1-2; D gene unclear. From germline, CDR1 is MDHEN and CDR2 SYDVKM. There are 14 residues in the CDR3. V was shortened by 5 bases and J by 2 bases, with 12 bases between the two germline ends. The CDR3 reads CASSLSGSNYGYTF. For the CDR3, the DNA is TGTGCCAGCAGTCTCTCCGGGTCGAACTATGGCTACACCTTC.

The V gene is TRBV19, the J gene TRBJ1-1; no definite D call. Per the germline V gene, CDR1 is LNHDA and CDR2 is SQIVND (reference sequence). With 1 base removed from V and 1 base from J, the gap between germline ends came to 7 bases. The CDR3 covers 14 residues. The CDR3 nucleotides read TGTGCCAGTAGTATAGTTCACGGGAACACTGAAGCTTTCTTT. Amino acids: CASSIVHGNTEAFF.

The chain is built from TRBV2 and TRBJ1-2, with D perhaps matching TRBD1 (5 bases). The germline V and J ends were trimmed by 4 bases and 6 bases, with 12 bases remaining between them. Per the germline V gene, CDR1 is SNHLY and CDR2 is FYNNEI. The CDR3 has 13 amino acids. CDR3 region: CASSVGGWDGYTF. The CDR3 nucleotides are TGTGCCAGCAGTGTCGGGGGTTGGGATGGCTACACCTTC.

In regard to this clone: Given a far larger clone just one base away, this is likely a sequencing read error. Other DNA sequences in this sample translate to the same CDR3. The chain recombines TRBV5-1 with TRBJ2-7; 10 nucleotides match TRBD1. V was clipped by 0 bases and J by 4 bases; unmatched bases: 1. Germline V CDR1 and CDR2: SGHRS, YFSETQ. The CDR3 is made up of 14 amino acids. The CDR3 bases are TGCGCCAGCAGCTTGGGGACAGGGGGTTACGAGCAGTACTTC. Its translation: CASSLGTGGYEQYF.

This clone was detected a few times. The chain recombines TRBV9 with TRBJ2-1; D gene ambiguous. CDR1 is SGDLS, CDR2 YYNGEE, per germline. Trimming removed 2 bases from V and 0 bases from J, with 0 bases in between. CDR3 length: 12 residues. CDR3 amino acids: CASSVSYNEQFF. The CDR3, as DNA: TGTGCCAGCAGCGTCTCCTACAATGAGCAGTTCTTC.

Remarks on this clone: One base separates it from a far larger clone, so it is likely a read error. This sequence joins TRBV6-6 and TRBJ1-2, with D possibly matching TRBD1 (5 bases). Germline V gene data show CDR1 as MNHNY and CDR2 as SVGAGI (reference sequence). CDR3 length: 12 amino acids. Trimming stripped 4 bases from V and 4 bases from J, with 7 bases between. CDR3 loop: CASSFDSYGYTF. The DNA of the CDR3 is TGTGCCAGCAGTTTCGACAGCTATGGCTACACCTTC.

Only one count was recorded for this clone. The rearrangement joins TRBV6-1 to TRBJ2-5; the match to TRBD1 covers 10 bases. Per the germline V gene, CDR1 is MNHNS and CDR2 is SASEGT. The ends lost 4 bases at V and 5 bases at J; junction bases unmatched: 7. This CDR3 spans 15 amino acids. The CDR3 is CASSVKTGGFETQYF. CDR3 DNA sequence: TGTGCCAGCAGTGTAAAGACAGGGGGCTTTGAGACCCAGTACTTC.